This section outlines one T cell receptor (beta chain) sequence together with its context. Its antigen has not been determined. No clone much larger than this one lies a single base away; base qualities are absent. This entry belongs to a study of cytomegalovirus exposure and HLA in healthy donors (dated by TCRdb to the late 2010s). For the wider study: According to an earlier analysis of several hundred of the donors, roughly 180 million T cells yielded roughly 100 million unique TCR beta sequences and 276 Gb of sequence data. Roughly 300 gigabases of sequencing data and tens of millions of unique TCR sequences were included in an early release covering around 650 HLA-typed donors. Among the 398 genotyped donors, about 85% belonged to the genetic ancestry cluster associated with self-reported Caucasian donors. The study aimed to test whether cataloging public T cell receptors could reveal signatures of past pathogen exposure. The study profiled the T cell repertoires of around 700 subjects by immunosequencing and related them to cytomegalovirus serostatus. A separate validation cohort of over 95 different subjects was used in addition to the 666-subject first cohort. To predict cytomegalovirus infection status, the study combined high-throughput TCR immunosequencing, statistical association of individual TCRs with disease status, and machine learning. A later analysis re-examined previously published TCR beta repertoires from just over 650 donors and added high-resolution HLA genotyping to investigate patterns of TCR occurrence. Rather than using new phenotypic data, the later analysis identified candidate immune exposures from TCR beta sequences and from how often those sequences occurred across donors. In an earlier analysis of 587 of the donors, high-throughput TCR beta sequencing was used to judge whether each TCR beta V gene segment behaved as functional or pseudogenic. Donor age, sex, ethnicity and CMV serostatus were compiled alongside the repertoire data. A later genetic analysis used genome-wide SNP genotypes for 398 of the 666 donors, treating that subset as a discovery cohort. Every discovery cohort repertoire had been produced on one sequencing platform. Both class I and class II loci were covered by HLA typing, at four-digit resolution. The number of typed donors differed by locus: about 620-640 for A, B, C, DRB1 and DQB1; approximately 530 for DQA1; around 580 for DPA1; and roughly 450 for DPB1. Four to six DR-DQ haplotypes were handled as single units for association and clustering, since linkage in the cohort was strong. On average, around 230,000 unique TCR beta nucleotide sequences were sequenced per donor among roughly 430 genotyped donors of the cohort, with around 19% of those sequences being non-productive.

The cohort comprised some 730 healthy bone marrow donors. All cohort members were sampled while nominally healthy, although unrecorded immune exposures were likely present. The donor was CMV seropositive and belonged to the group of 250 to 300 seropositive cohort members. Every donor gave a peripheral blood sample, and the peripheral blood mononuclear cells from that sample were used for TCR beta sequencing. Genomic DNA extraction from the blood cell samples was performed with the Qiagen DNeasy Blood Extraction Kit. The CDR3 sequence holds 19 residues, the cysteine and phenylalanine included. CDR3 DNA only is kept here, 57 bases in frame from base 1. The CDR1 and CDR2 encoded by the germline V gene are SGHRS and YFSETQ. Trimming removed 0 bases from V and 3 bases from J; the gene matches leave 11 bases unexplained. Overall study results and their limits: Specific HLA alleles were associated with 15,000 to 20,000 TCR beta sequences at a false discovery rate of 0.05 in a later analysis. Most TCR sequences were observed very rarely across donors, whereas some public TCRs were present in many individuals. A cluster of highly shared sequence variants was judged likely to represent a technical artifact of the sequencing pipeline. According to a later genetic analysis, donors in an Asian-associated ancestry cluster had fewer N-insertions in productive TCRs than the approximately 670-donor mean. A few of the identified cytomegalovirus-associated TCR beta chains were confirmed in vitro to be specific for cytomegalovirus antigens. A later analysis found that most CMV-associated TCR beta chains appeared HLA-restricted, with HLA associations seemingly driven largely by CMV exposure. In a later analysis, the rate of TCR association differed among HLA loci, with DRB1 alleles having the most associated TCRs and HLA-C alleles having the fewest. According to a later analysis, parvovirus B19, influenza, CMV and Epstein-Barr virus appeared linked to several top co-occurrence clusters. Because HLA typing was missing for some donors at each locus, association tests included only the typed subset. An earlier analysis of approximately 590 of the donors showed that most TCR beta V segments appeared in productive rearrangements either about 90% or about 30% of the time, which broadly matched IMGT annotations. The study gave a list of about 170 TCR beta chains associated with cytomegalovirus. A further reported finding was that TCR beta sequences accurately predicted the HLA-A and HLA-B alleles for most subjects in the first cohort. Linkage disequilibrium might explain the correlated functional status among segregating V segments, but an unknown experimental factor could not be ruled out. When HLA alleles, especially DR and DQ, strongly co-occurred, attributing TCR associations to individual alleles was difficult. The only immune exposure information available for the cohort was CMV serostatus. The authors suggested that the approach could potentially be extended to other disease states and immunological phenotypes. Some IMGT-functional V segments, including TRBV6-2 and TRBV6-3, could not be told apart with the 87-base-pair reads, so those segments were excluded. The cohort was sequenced for TCR beta chains only, and without alpha or paired-chain data the features that could be detected were limited. Sequencing depth was assumed to be roughly uniform across donors in the presence/absence analyses, though that assumption may not hold. About 17 rarely observed V segments, including chromosome 9 orphons, were excluded from the earlier analysis of several hundred of the donors because counts were too low. An association between a missense DCLRE1C variant and V-gene and J-gene trimming of TCR beta chains was found in a later genetic analysis and replicated in an independent cohort. Cytomegalovirus status was reported to be diagnosed by the classifier with high specificity and sensitivity in both the original and validation cohorts. In a later analysis, HLA-associated TCR beta chains were found to be more clonally expanded and to have lower generation probabilities than equally common non-associated chains.

The receptor library was made with the immunoSEQ multiplex PCR assay. A mixture of 60 forward primers for TCR Vbeta segments and 13 reverse primers for TCR Jbeta segments was used in the multiplex PCR. A multiplex PCR assay on genomic DNA amplified the CDR3 region of rearranged TCR beta genes. The amplified TCR beta libraries were sequenced on the Illumina HiSeq System as 87-base-pair reads. The study's own analysis went as follows. Across the roughly 640 repertoires, a later analysis counted tens of millions of unique TCR beta chains, around 10 million of which were shared by at least two donors. Raw reads were error-corrected and collapsed into unique sequences by a nearest-neighbor algorithm in which closely related sequences were merged to remove PCR and sequencing errors. V, D and J gene segments were assigned by aligning CDR3 sequences to IMGT reference sequences. For a sequence to be retained, a match of at least six nucleotides to both a V gene segment and a J gene segment was required. A rearrangement counted as productive if the CDR3 had no stop codons and remained in frame with V and J, and every other rearrangement counted as non-productive. CDR3 was defined by IMGT convention, running from the second conserved V-encoded cysteine to the conserved J-encoded phenylalanine. The earlier analysis of some 550 of the donors excluded any sequence lacking an unambiguous match to a single V gene segment. In an earlier analysis of several hundred of the donors, V segments were called functional above 56.7% productive rearrangements and were called segregating when the between-donor standard deviation exceeded 5%. A statistical classification framework was built for diagnosing cytomegalovirus status from the catalog of TCR beta chain sequences. V and J gene assignment, in a later analysis, came from comparing TCR nucleotide sequences with IMGT/GENE-DB human TR gene sequences. Using the TCRdist pipeline, a later analysis assigned CDR3 sequences along with most-parsimonious VDJ recombination scenarios. In a later analysis, every TCR beta chain was defined by the combination of its CDR3 amino acid sequence and its V-gene family, and reads without a unique V-gene family were dropped. To address suspected cross-contamination and a sequencing artifact, a later analysis removed 450 to 700 highly shared, low-generation-probability nucleotide sequences. A later analysis calculated a clonal expansion index for each public chain from normalized within-repertoire ranks of inferred template counts. In a later analysis, generation probabilities were computed using a VDJ recombination model fitted to out-of-frame rearrangements, and the results were checked against IGoR. In a later analysis, hypergeometric tests were used to score TCR-TCR, TCR-HLA and TCR-CMV co-occurrence, with a repertoire-size bias correction applied to TCR pairs. A later analysis estimated false discovery rates by permuting HLA or CMV assignments 20 times. In a later analysis, co-occurring TCRs were grouped using DBSCAN, and TCRdist sequence similarity was added for clustering within HLA-allele-positive subsets. Repertoires with fewer than 30,000 or more than 120,000 public chains, plus five repertoires with anomalous nucleotide sharing, were excluded from co-occurrence clustering. TCRdb took over this immuneACCESS table, retaining in-frame rearrangements with V and J assigned. Such tables are incomplete; in checked studies, under half of the missing clones stem from an unresolved V gene, and the remainder is unexplained. D and trimming come from the DNA, and the V and J calls and clone size come from that table. Counted in this sample were approximately 150,000 clones; 60% to 80% of them appeared once. The leading ten clones occupy 8% to 10% of the sample.

This sequence uses TRBV5-1 and TRBJ1-6; 8 middle bases align to TRBD1. This receptor was taken from a man younger than 30 in good health and CMV-seropositive. Sequencing was carried out using PBMCs. The CDR3 sequence is CASSLAGQVGIRYNSPLHF. The sequence in DNA is TGCGCCAGCAGCTTGGCGGGACAGGTCGGCATTCGCTATAATTCACCCCTCCACTTT.